Below, 27 T cell receptor beta chains from the same sample are listed, as sequenced in a study of T cell repertoires in cytomegalovirus infection. A single record per CDR3 protein comes from TCRdb applying MiXCR to the reads. This table holds 400,000 to 550,000 distinct CDR3 sequences, approximately 10% found once. Sample: PBMCs. These receptors were taken from a human donor in good health (CMV status not recorded). Some clones in this sample may be carry-over from other donors' samples.

This clonotype was detected ten times or more. J is TRBJ2-7 and V is TRBV20-1; D might be TRBD2 (7 bases). The germline gives CDR1 DFQATT, CDR2 SNEGSKA (reference sequence). Trimming pared 6 bases from V and 3 bases from J, leaving 21 bases between. There are 15 residues in the CDR3. The CDR3 sequence: CSAKRGGASIYEQYF. The CDR3 region has the DNA TGCAGTGCAAAGAGGGGGGGGGCCTCTATCTACGAGCAGTACTTC.

This chain links TRBV29-1 with TRBJ2-1; the D gene is possibly TRBD1 (6 bases). CDR1 and CDR2 from the germline V gene are SQVTM and ANQGSEA. V was clipped by 0 bases and J by 0 bases, with 12 bases between them. CDR3 length: 16 residues. CDR3 protein: CSVEDQDRPSYNEQFF. In DNA, the CDR3 is TGCAGCGTTGAAGATCAAGACAGGCCCTCCTACAATGAGCAGTTCTTC.

This clonotype was seen repeatedly, ten times or more. V and J are TRBV7-2 and TRBJ2-1, with 7 nucleotides matching TRBD2. There are 14 residues in the CDR3. V shed 4 bases and J 4 bases; nucleotides not matched to a gene: 4. Germline values: CDR1 SGHTA, CDR2 FQGNSA. CDR3 residues: CASSSSGLYNEQFF. CDR3 nucleotides: TGTGCCAGCAGCTCTAGCGGACTATACAATGAGCAGTTCTTC.

This clonotype showed up just a few times. The chain couples TRBV12-3 or TRBV12-4 to TRBJ1-3; possible D gene TRBD1, 6 bases. This CDR3 contains 17 residues. Trimming took off 5 bases at V and 2 bases at J, with 19 bases between the two ends. The CDR3 DNA follows: TGTGCCAGCAGTAACCCTCCGGGCAGGGGCCCTGGAAACACCATATATTTT. Its protein product is CASSNPPGRGPGNTIYF.

A remark on this clonotype: A much larger clonotype is one base distant, so this may be a read error. The rearrangement uses TRBV3-1 and TRBJ1-4; D unclear. Germline V gene lookup returns CDR1 LGHDT and CDR2 YNNKEL (reference sequence). This CDR3 has 15 amino acids. The CDR3 is CASSQEGRMGEKLLF. The CDR3 bases are TGTGCCAGCAGCCAAGAAGGAAGGATGGGTGAAAAACTGCTTTTT. The variable domain in full, completed from reference TRBV3-1 and TRBJ1-4, reads DTAVSQTPKYLVTQMGNDKSIKCEQNLGHDTMYWYKQDSKKFLKIMFSYNNKELIINETVPNRFSPKSPDKAHLNLHINSLELGDSAVYFCASSQEGRMGEKLLFGSGTQLSVL.

This clonotype has only a few counts. The chain has TRBV5-1 and TRBJ2-5; a possible D gene is TRBD2 (6 bases). Germline CDR1 SGHRS, CDR2 YFSETQ. The V end was cut by 8 bases, the J end by 4 bases, with 15 bases between. The CDR3 contains 13 residues. CDR3 region: CASGTGEGETQYF. The CDR3, as DNA: TGCGCCAGTGGGACGGGAGAAGGAGAGACCCAGTACTTC.

Comments on this clonotype: A read error may be the cause here, since a much bigger clone is one base away. The rearrangement joins TRBV24-1 to TRBJ1-1, with D unclear. The CDR3 totals 12 residues. Trimming took 4 bases from V and 7 from J, leaving 9 bases between them. Germline CDR1 KGHDR, CDR2 SFDVKD. As DNA, the CDR3 is TGTGCCACCAGTGAGCAAGAAAATGAAGCTTTCTTT. Protein sequence: CATSEQENEAFF.

This clonotype was seen more than once but under ten times. The chain couples TRBV2 to TRBJ1-5; D is unclear. There are 16 residues in the CDR3. CDR1 and CDR2 (germline): SNHLY, FYNNEI. V shed 5 bases and J shed 7 bases, with 21 bases lying between them. CDR3 sequence (DNA): TGTGCCAGCAGTTACCCCGAGACTGGACGGGGACAGCCCCAGCATTTT. Translated, it gives CASSYPETGRGQPQHF.

This clonotype has a handful of counts. The chain employs TRBV7-9 and TRBJ2-7, with 8 positions matching TRBD1. Trimming removed 4 bases from V and 3 bases from J; junction bases left unmatched: 8. Germline V CDR1 and CDR2: SEHNR, FQNEAQ (reference sequence). The CDR3 has 15 residues. Here the CDR3 DNA reads TGTGCCAGCAGCTCTCCAGGCGACAGGGGCTACGAGCAGTACTTC. Its translation is CASSSPGDRGYEQYF.

This chain uses TRBV28 with TRBJ2-5, with D maybe TRBD1 (6 bases). Trimming stripped 2 bases from V and 4 bases from J, with 11 bases between. This CDR3 is 14 amino acids long. Germline CDR1 and CDR2: MDHEN and SYDVKM. DNA for the CDR3: TGTGCCAGCAGTTTAGTGGACAGATCAGAGACCCAGTACTTC. As protein: CASSLVDRSETQYF.

This chain links TRBV19 with TRBJ1-1; D perhaps matches TRBD1 (5 bases). The V gene's germline CDR1 is LNHDA and CDR2 SQIVND (reference sequence). V gave up 7 bases and J gave up 6 bases, with 18 bases separating them. The CDR3 runs 14 residues. CDR3 sequence (DNA): TGTGCCAGTATCCGAACGGGGACCGCCTCTGAAGCTTTCTTT. Protein product: CASIRTGTASEAFF.

Ten or more counts support this clonotype. The J gene is TRBJ1-6, the V gene TRBV7-9; D possibly corresponds to TRBD1 (6 bases). V lost 5 bases and J 7 bases, leaving 15 bases between the germline ends. The CDR3 has 15 residues. CDR1 and CDR2 from the germline V gene are SEHNR and FQNEAQ (reference sequence). Here the CDR3 reads CASSAGQGKNSPLHF. CDR3 nucleotide sequence: TGTGCCAGCAGCGCGGGACAAGGGAAAAATTCACCCCTCCACTTT.

This clonotype was detected ten times or more. V and J are TRBV19 and TRBJ1-1; TRBD1 might be the D (6 bases). Germline V gene sequence: CDR1 LNHDA, CDR2 SQIVND (reference sequence). V dropped 3 bases and J dropped 4 bases, with 9 bases sitting between them. This CDR3 contains 13 residues. The CDR3 loop is CASSITGFTEAFF. In DNA form, the CDR3 reads TGTGCCAGTAGTATTACAGGGTTCACTGAAGCTTTCTTT.

The sample holds many counts of this clonotype. This chain links TRBV6-6 with TRBJ2-1; TRBD2 aligns across 7 bases. Germline CDR1 reads MNHNY; CDR2 reads SVGAGI (reference sequence). The CDR3 loop spans 15 amino acids. J lost 2 bases, V lost 6 bases, and 7 bases had no gene match. DNA for the CDR3: TGTGCCAGCAGCCAGCGGGACGGCACCTACAATGAGCAGTTCTTC. It yields the protein CASSQRDGTYNEQFF.

This clonotype was seen at least ten times. This chain uses TRBV11-2 with TRBJ2-1, with D hard to call. This CDR3 has 11 amino acids. Trimming took 5 bases from V and 8 from J, leaving 7 bases between them. CDR1 and CDR2 (germline): SGHAT, FQNNGV. The chain's CDR3 is CASSPTHEQFF. The CDR3, as DNA: TGTGCCAGCAGCCCGACCCATGAGCAGTTCTTC.

CDR3 in amino acids: CASSPEGGQGHGYTF. CDR3 sequence (DNA): TGTGCCAGCTCACCAGAGGGCGGACAGGGCCATGGCTACACCTTC. The V gene is TRBV18, the J gene TRBJ1-2, with 8 bases that match TRBD1. The germline V gene encodes CDR1 KGHSH and CDR2 LQKENI. The CDR3 is 15 residues long. V was pared by 2 bases and J by 6 bases, with 8 bases of the junction left unmatched.

This clonotype occurred many times. The CDR3 coding sequence is TGTGCCAGCAGTCCACAGGGGTCCAATTCACCCCTCCACTTT. Residues: CASSPQGSNSPLHF. V usage is TRBV12-3 or TRBV12-4 and J usage is TRBJ1-6; 7 bases map to TRBD1. The CDR3 extends over 14 amino acids. The J segment lost 7 bases and the V segment lost 5 bases, leaving 5 bases of the junction unmatched.

The chain combines TRBV27 with TRBJ2-7; TRBD1 matches at 9 bases. Germline assignment: CDR1 MNHEY and CDR2 SMNVEV (reference sequence). This CDR3 is built from 14 residues. The trim removed 5 bases at V and 3 bases at J, leaving 5 bases unmatched. Here the CDR3 DNA reads TGTGCCAGCAGTATACAGGGGGCGAACTACGAGCAGTACTTC. As protein: CASSIQGANYEQYF.

This clonotype was seen only once. The rearrangement joins TRBV19 to TRBJ1-1; tentatively, D is TRBD1 (5 bases). The CDR3 totals 13 residues. CDR1 is LNHDA and CDR2 is SQIVND in the germline V gene (reference sequence). V dropped 2 bases and J dropped 6 bases, with 10 bases sitting between them. The CDR3 DNA reads as TGTGCCAGTAGTATATCGGGGACCCCTGAAGCTTTCTTT. Its translation is CASSISGTPEAFF.

The table lists this clonotype with a few counts. V is TRBV5-6 and J is TRBJ1-1; no clear D gene. Germline assignment: CDR1 SGHDT and CDR2 YYEEEE. V lost 6 bases to trimming and J lost 6 bases, with 12 bases between them. This CDR3 spans 12 amino acids. The DNA for the CDR3 is TGTGCCAGCAACAACCCTGGGGCTGAAGCTTTCTTT. It is translated as CASNNPGAEAFF.

There are a few counts of this clonotype. The chain employs TRBV4-1 and TRBJ2-2, with 11 bases lining up with TRBD2. Looked up from germline, CDR1 is MGHRA and CDR2 is YSYEKL. With 4 bases clipped from V and 5 bases from J, the junction kept 6 bases outside the gene matches. The CDR3 is 16 amino acids. CDR3 in amino acids: CASSPLAGVGTGELFF. Here the CDR3 DNA reads TGCGCCAGCAGCCCACTAGCGGGAGTAGGGACCGGGGAGCTGTTTTTT.

In this sample, this clonotype turned up many times. The rearrangement links TRBV7-8 to TRBJ2-5, with TRBD1 as a possible D gene (6 bases). Germline loops: CDR1 SGHVS, CDR2 FQNEAQ. The CDR3 is 13 residues long. With 5 bases removed from V and 4 bases from J, the gap between germline ends came to 11 bases. The CDR3 nucleotides are TGTGCCAGCAGCCCACGGACAGCAGAGACCCAGTACTTC. Translating gives CASSPRTAETQYF.

This clonotype was found a few times. The J gene is TRBJ1-5, the V gene TRBV20-1; D gene unclear. Trimming stripped 5 bases from V and 4 bases from J, with 18 bases between. The CDR3 covers 15 residues. The germline gives CDR1 DFQATT, CDR2 SNEGSKA (reference sequence). CDR3 protein: CSASGSGMPNQPQHF. CDR3 nucleotide sequence: TGCAGTGCTTCAGGATCTGGGATGCCAAATCAGCCCCAGCATTTT.

The CDR3 region is CASSQDPSKDIQYF. The CDR3 DNA sequence: TGCGCCAGCAGCCAAGATCCTAGCAAGGACATTCAGTACTTC. The chain links TRBV4-1 to TRBJ2-4; D might be TRBD2 (5 bases). This CDR3 has 14 residues. Looked up from germline, CDR1 is MGHRA and CDR2 is YSYEKL. The V gene lost 0 bases and the J gene lost 8 bases, with 11 bases spanning the gap.

This clonotype appeared many times. The chain couples TRBV7-3 to TRBJ2-7, with 7 nucleotides matching TRBD2. Germline V gene sequence: CDR1 SGHTA, CDR2 FQGTGA. V was clipped by 5 bases and J by 3 bases; unmatched bases: 7. This CDR3 region has 14 residues. CDR3 residues: CASSQWGGGYEQYF. CDR3 nucleotides: TGTGCCAGCAGCCAATGGGGGGGGGGCTACGAGCAGTACTTC.

This clonotype came up many times. The chain recombines TRBV20-1 with TRBJ1-6; D might be TRBD1 (5 bases). Germline-derived CDR1 and CDR2 are DFQATT and SNEGSKA (reference sequence). Between the trimmed V and J ends, which lost 0 bases and 7 bases, there was a span of 13 bases. This CDR3 is 15 amino acids long. CDR3 loop: CSAREKGARNSPLHF. The CDR3 bases are TGCAGTGCTAGAGAGAAAGGGGCTAGGAATTCACCCCTCCACTTT.

This clonotype has a count of ten or more. The chain recombines TRBV28 with TRBJ2-4, with 9 bases matching TRBD1. The length of the CDR3 is 16 residues. V lost 5 bases, J lost 2 bases, and 7 bases stayed unmatched. The germline gives CDR1 MDHEN, CDR2 SYDVKM. This CDR3 is CASSARDRVTKNIQYF. CDR3 nucleotide sequence: TGTGCCAGCAGTGCCCGGGACAGGGTAACCAAAAACATTCAGTACTTC.